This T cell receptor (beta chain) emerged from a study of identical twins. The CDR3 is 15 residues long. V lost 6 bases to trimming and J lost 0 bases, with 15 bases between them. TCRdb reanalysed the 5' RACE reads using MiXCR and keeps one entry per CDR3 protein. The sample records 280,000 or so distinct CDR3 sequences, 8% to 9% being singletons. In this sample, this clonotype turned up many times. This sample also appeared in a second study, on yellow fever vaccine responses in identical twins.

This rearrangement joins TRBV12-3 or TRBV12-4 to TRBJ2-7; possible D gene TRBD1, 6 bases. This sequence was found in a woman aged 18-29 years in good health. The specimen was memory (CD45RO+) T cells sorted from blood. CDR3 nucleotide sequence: TGTGCCAGCAGCGGTACAGGGAACCCCTCCTACGAGCAGTACTTC. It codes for CASSGTGNPSYEQYF.